Below, 8 T cell receptor beta chains from the same sample are listed, as sequenced in a study of T cells in women clearing cervical HPV infection. Sequencing used immunoSEQ multiplex PCR; TCRdb keeps in-frame clones, though not all of them. This sample's table has around 20,000 clones. The sequencing sample was made of blood buffy coat. Receptors originate from a woman aged 18-70 years with a cervical HPV16 infection that either progressed to CIN3+ or cleared (not recorded which).

As concerns this clone: The CDR3 end falls 3 residues outside the read, so it is completed with the germline J gene. The rearrangement joins TRBV4-2 to TRBJ2-6; D gene unclear. Germline-derived CDR1 and CDR2 are LGHNA and YNFKEQ. The V end lost 0 bases, the J end lost 0 bases, and 6 bases lay between the germline ends. The CDR3 spans 16 residues. The DNA read from the CDR3 is TGTGCCAGCAGCCAAGAGCGCGCCTCTGGGGCCAACGTC. Translation: CASSQERASGANV. The entire CDR3 is CASSQERASGANVLTF.

Note on this clone: Read sequence stops 3 residues before the CDR3 end, and the germline J gene provides the missing end. The chain couples TRBV6-1 to TRBJ1-5, with D unresolved. Germline CDR1 is MNHNS and CDR2 is SASEGT. V dropped 2 bases and J dropped 7 bases, with 15 bases sitting between them. The CDR3 has 15 residues. The sequenced part of the CDR3 DNA is TGTGCCAGCAGTGAACGGCGGACTTGGAACCAGCCC. Its protein is CASSERRTWNQP. The full CDR3 is CASSERRTWNQPQHF.

About this clone itself: Read coverage stops 3 residues before the CDR3 terminus; the germline J gene supplies the remainder. The genes are TRBV20-1 and TRBJ2-2; 9 bases fit TRBD2. This CDR3 is built from 15 residues. CDR1 and CDR2 from the germline V gene are DFQATT and SNEGSKA (reference sequence). Unmatched junction bases numbered 11, after V lost 6 bases and J lost 6 bases. CDR3 loop: CSARTSAIGAGELFF. The part of the CDR3 DNA that was read is TGCAGTGCAAGGACTAGCGCCATAGGCGCCGGGGAG.

CDR3 bases read: TGTGCCAGCAGCTTAGCCAAGCGAGAGAGCTCCTACAATGAC. Protein: CASSLAKRESSYND. The complete CDR3 reads CASSLAKRESSYNDYTF. The rearrangement uses TRBV7-2 and TRBJ1-2; the D is unclear. With the read ending 3 residues before the CDR3 end, the germline J gene is used to fill in that end. The CDR3 spans 17 residues. Germline CDR1 SGHTA, CDR2 FQGNSA.

Concerning this clone: The read stops 3 residues short of the end of the CDR3; the missing end is completed from the germline J gene. The rearrangement links TRBV7-2 to TRBJ1-1; perhaps TRBD1 as D (5 bases). Germline-derived CDR1 and CDR2 are SGHTA and FQGNSA. The CDR3 is 15 residues long. The CDR3 sequence is CASSAQGWNTDTAFF. The CDR3 DNA, read in part, is TGTGCCAGCAGCGCTCAGGGTTGGAACACAGATACG.

Remarks on this clone: Read data end 3 residues before the CDR3 end; the end is taken from the germline J gene. V usage is TRBV7-6 and J usage is TRBJ2-7; 9 bases are a match to TRBD2. The CDR3 consists of 15 residues. From germline, CDR1 is SGHVS and CDR2 FNYEAQ. The ends lost 5 bases at V and 3 bases at J; junction bases unmatched: 8. The covered CDR3 bases are TGTGCCAGCAGCCCCGGGGCTAGCGGGGTCTACGAG. Amino acids: CASSPGASGVYE. The complete CDR3 reads CASSPGASGVYEQYF.

In the case of this clone: The sequenced fragment ends 3 residues before the CDR3 boundary, so the rest is inferred from the germline J gene. The V and J genes are TRBV20-1 and TRBJ2-3, with 8 positions matching TRBD2. Germline V gene lookup returns CDR1 DFQATT and CDR2 SNEGSKA (reference sequence). V shed 3 bases and J 4 bases; nucleotides not matched to a gene: 6. This CDR3 has 14 amino acids. Here the CDR3 reads CSARFAGGSDTQYF. CDR3 DNA (partial): TGCAGTGCTAGGTTTGCGGGGGGCTCAGATACG.

As to this clone: The read stops 3 residues short of the end of the CDR3; the missing end is completed from the germline J gene. The chain couples TRBV20-1 to TRBJ1-2; TRBD1 might be the D (5 bases). Trimming removed 8 bases at V and 2 bases at J, with 27 bases between. The CDR3 extends over 17 amino acids. From germline, CDR1 is DFQATT and CDR2 SNEGSKA (reference sequence). Incomplete CDR3 DNA: TGCAGTTCCCGGTACAGCGCTCAGAGGGGCCCAAACTATGGC. Its protein is CSSRYSAQRGPNYG. The entire CDR3 is CSSRYSAQRGPNYGYTF.